This T cell receptor beta chain appears in the sequencing data of a study of blood T cell repertoires in COVID-19 (dated by TCRdb to about 2020). Concerning the study at large: Collaborator samples came from the United States, Italy and Spain and covered acute and convalescent phases of COVID-19. The prospective study material was composed of cDNA or gDNA derived from T cells, B-cell-depleted T cells, or PBMCs. Subjects who had been exposed to COVID-19, were actively infected with it, or had recovered from it provided the deeply sampled blood TCRbeta repertoires that made up the dataset. The repertoires were released in a freely available public database meant as a resource for research on the immune response to SARS-CoV-2. The samples were drawn from the first 160 participants of the ongoing ImmuneRACE study and from 1,254 subjects provided by 6 global collaborators. Nearly every sample came with metadata listing a de-identified subject ID, COVID-19 status, age in years and sex. HLA class I and class II types, where available, came from metadata supplied by the sample provider rather than from assay-based typing.

The collaborating institutions used their own protocols to collect whole blood in K2EDTA tubes. For TCRbeta analysis, collaborator samples were shipped as frozen whole blood, as isolated PBMCs, or as DNA extracted from either sample type. TCRbeta CDR3 regions were amplified from genomic DNA using the immunoSEQ Assay, a bias-controlled multiplex PCR. Turning to the authors' computational methods: The number of nucleated cells in each sample was estimated by amplification of reference gene primers within the assay. To quantify the absolute abundance of each unique TCRbeta CDR3 rearrangement, sequence reads were collapsed and filtered. For each sample, productive Simpson clonality was calculated by taking the square root of Simpson's diversity index across productive rearrangements. TCRdb holds this immuneACCESS table with in-frame rearrangements only. Some clones are missing; in checked studies, unresolved V genes explain under half, and the rest has no known cause. V, J and clone size are those of that table, while D and trimming were read from the DNA. This sample lists roughly 100,000 clones; 75% to 90% were detected once. The biggest ten clones account for around 32% of the sample.

Relative to germline, V is missing 0 bases and J is missing 5 bases, with 11 bases of the junction outside any gene match. Inclusive of the bounding cysteine and phenylalanine, the CDR3 is 17 residues long. The CDR3 DNA has 51 bases and is translated from base 1. Reading the germline V gene gives CDR1 MGHRA and CDR2 YSYEKL. Notes on this clone: Its antigen is currently not known. No base quality values were provided; no much bigger clone lies one nucleotide off.

Points the paper makes about the study in general: The quantity of clinical and demographic metadata differed by source and by participant and was supplied without curation.

The chain employs TRBV4-1 and TRBJ2-7; 9 bases in between match TRBD1. The source material was peripheral blood. The TCR originated in an elderly woman with acute or convalescent COVID-19. The nucleotide sequence reads TGCGCCAGCAGCCAAGAACATTCCGGGACAGGGATGAACGAGCAGTACTTC. This translates into CASSQEHSGTGMNEQYF.